This T cell receptor (beta chain) appears in the sequencing data of a study of long-term antiretroviral therapy in people with HIV. Survey level was the resolution at which the v3.0 immunoSEQ assay ran. Method: immunoSEQ multiplex PCR; TCRdb's copy keeps in-frame clones and lacks some. The sample holds roughly 25,000 clones, about 77% seen once. From germline, CDR1 is SGHTS and CDR2 YDEGEE. This CDR3 region has 14 residues. With 6 bases clipped from V and 1 base from J, the junction kept 6 bases outside the gene matches. Study results and caveats: Records did not include ART adherence, viral resistance or therapy changes.

As for this clone: Its antigen remains unknown.

The rearrangement links TRBV5-8 to TRBJ1-2; 7 bases match TRBD1. The sequence came from a woman aged 40 to 50 with HIV. This material consisted of unsorted PBMCs, taken 0.5 years after starting antiretroviral therapy. CDR3 sequence reads: CASNLGQVNYGYTF. The CDR3 bases are TGTGCCAGCAATCTAGGACAGGTTAACTATGGCTACACCTTC.